This is a list of T cell receptor beta chains from one sample in a study of T cells in Graves' hyperthyroidism and ophthalmopathy. TCRdb itself ran the multiplex PCR reads through MiXCR, one entry per CDR3 protein. The sample holds around 60,000 distinct CDR3 sequences, around half seen once. Material for sequencing was blood. These receptors came from a woman under 40 with Graves' ophthalmopathy. CDR3s include the opening cysteine and the closing phenylalanine or tryptophan. Each record gives: J gene, V gene, D gene, clone size, CDR3 DNA, CDR3 protein. D genes are given only for firm matches. A clone size is listed for some rows: how often the clone was seen (once, few, many), or a class if it is expanded.

TRBJ2-3 | TRBV24-1 | TRBD1 | medium-sized | TGTGCCACCGGACAGGGTGCGCTGGATACGCAGTATTTT | CATGQGALDTQYF
TRBJ2-7 | TRBV5-4 | TRBD1 | NA | TGTGCCAGCAGTATGGGACAGGGGGAATACGAGCAGTACTTC | CASSMGQGEYEQYF
TRBJ1-1 | TRBV6-1 | NA | many | TGTGCCAGCACTACCACAGGGTCTGAAGCTTTCTTT | CASTTTGSEAFF
TRBJ2-7 | TRBV5-4 | NA | many | TGTGCCAGCAGCTTGCGGGGGGCTATGGAGCAGTACTTC | CASSLRGAMEQYF
TRBJ2-7 | TRBV24-1 | NA | once | TGTGCCACCAGTGCTGTGGACCGCTACGAGCAGTACTTC | CATSAVDRYEQYF
TRBJ2-1 | TRBV20-1 | NA | many | TGCAGTGCCCCCCAGGGTGTCTACAATGAGCAGTTCTTC | CSAPQGVYNEQFF
TRBJ1-4 | TRBV2 | NA | NA | TGTGCCAGCAGTGTCGGACTGATTAATGAAAAACTGTTTTTT | CASSVGLINEKLFF
TRBJ2-2 | TRBV20-1 | TRBD2 | NA | TGCAGTGCGCTTACTAGACCTAGCGGGAGAAGACTTAACACCGGGGAGCTGTTGTTT | CSALTRPSGRRLNTGELLF
TRBJ2-1 | TRBV5-1 | NA | NA | TGCGCCAGCAGCTTGGGGGGGACGGAAGAGCAGTTCTTC | CASSLGGTEEQFF
TRBJ1-2 | TRBV29-1 | NA | few | TGCAGCGTTGACAGCTATGGCTACACCTTC | CSVDSYGYTF
TRBJ2-5 | TRBV11-2 | NA | many | TGTGCCAGCAGCTTAGGACAATGGCAAGAGACCCAGTACTTC | CASSLGQWQETQYF
TRBJ2-3 | TRBV15 | NA | many | TGTGCCACCAGCAGAGTCGATAGAAGCACAGATACGCAGTATTTT | CATSRVDRSTDTQYF
TRBJ2-5 | TRBV2 | TRBD1 | many | TGTGCCAGCATGGTTGCCAGGGGGGAGACCCAGTACTTC | CASMVARGETQYF
TRBJ1-3 | TRBV10-3 | NA | medium-sized | TGTGCCATCAGTGAGTCAGTCGGCGGTACTGGAAACACCATATATTTT | CAISESVGGTGNTIYF
TRBJ1-1 | TRBV5-1 | NA | many | TGCGCCAGCAGCTACAGTCTGAACACTGAAGCTTTCTTT | CASSYSLNTEAFF
TRBJ2-5 | TRBV9 | NA | NA | TGTGCCAGCAGCGTGGCCCCCGGGGCCCAGAGAGAGACCCAGTACTTC | CASSVAPGAQRETQYF
TRBJ1-1 | TRBV6-1 | NA | many | TGTGCCAGCAGTAAGGGAACGCGCGTAGCTTTCTTT | CASSKGTRVAFF
TRBJ1-2 | TRBV7-3 | NA | NA | TGTGCCAGCAGCTTAGCTCTGGGGGTTGGCTACACCTTC | CASSLALGVGYTF
TRBJ2-3 | TRBV7-7 | NA | NA | TGTGCTAGCACTATCAGCAGGAGCCACAATGAGCAGTATTTT | CASTISRSHNEQYF
TRBJ1-1 | TRBV9 | NA | many | TGTGCCAGCAGCAAACGATATGGTAGCACTGAAGCTTTCTTT | CASSKRYGSTEAFF
TRBJ2-7 | TRBV5-6 | NA | many | TGTGCCAGCAGCTTGGGGCCACGACAGGCCCACGAGCAGTACTTC | CASSLGPRQAHEQYF
TRBJ1-5 | TRBV2 | TRBD1 | NA | TGTGCCAGCATGCCCCGGACAGGGGGCTGGCCCCAGCATTTT | CASMPRTGGWPQHF
TRBJ2-7 | TRBV10-3 | TRBD1 | medium-sized | TGTGCCACCCGTGACAGGGAGCAATACGAGCAGTACTTC | CATRDREQYEQYF
TRBJ2-3 | TRBV10-3 | NA | many | TGTGCCATCAGTTATTCGGACCGGGCCACAGATACGCAGTATTTT | CAISYSDRATDTQYF
TRBJ2-7 | TRBV7-8 | NA | NA | TGTGCCAGCAGCTTAGGAGGGTACCACGAGCAGTACTTC | CASSLGGYHEQYF
TRBJ1-3 | TRBV2 | TRBD1 | NA | TGTGCCAGCAGTGGGGGAGACAGGGACACCATATATTTT | CASSGGDRDTIYF
TRBJ1-1 | TRBV5-6 | NA | many | TGTGCCAGCAGCTTGGGGAGGGCTGAAGCTTTCTTT | CASSLGRAEAFF
TRBJ2-3 | TRBV7-3 | TRBD1 | NA | TGTGCCAGCGGCCGGGACAGGGGCTACAATGAGCAGTATTTT | CASGRDRGYNEQYF
TRBJ2-1 | TRBV24-1 | TRBD2 | NA | TGTGCCACCAGTGCTAGAGGTGGAACGGGAGGGCATGAGCAGTTCTTC | CATSARGGTGGHEQFF
TRBJ2-1 | TRBV5-1 | NA | many | TGCGCCAGCAGCTTGGGCGGAAACTCCTACAATGAGCAGTTCTTC | CASSLGGNSYNEQFF
TRBJ2-7 | TRBV9 | NA | NA | TGTGCCAGCAGCGTAGGGGGGGTAGGTGGCGGTGAGCAGTACTTC | CASSVGGVGGGEQYF
TRBJ2-7 | TRBV2 | NA | many | TGTGCCAGCAGGGCCGGAGAGCAGTACTTC | CASRAGEQYF
TRBJ1-1 | TRBV2 | NA | NA | TGTGCCAGCAATAGCCTTGCAACTAATGAAGCTTTCTTT | CASNSLATNEAFF
TRBJ2-7 | TRBV9 | NA | NA | TGTGCCAGCAGCGTAACCAGCGACAGCACCGGGGAGCAGTACTTC | CASSVTSDSTGEQYF
TRBJ2-3 | TRBV5-1 | TRBD1 | NA | TGCGCCAGCAGCCCCACCGGACAGGGCACAGATACGCAGTATTTT | CASSPTGQGTDTQYF
TRBJ2-3 | TRBV29-1 | TRBD1 | once | TGCAGCGTCGACCGGACAGGGTTTGGGGATACGCAGTATTTT | CSVDRTGFGDTQYF
TRBJ2-3 | TRBV20-1 | NA | NA | TGCAGTGCAAAACAGGAGGCCACAGATATGCAGTATTTT | CSAKQEATDMQYF
TRBJ1-6 | TRBV6-1 | TRBD1 | many | TGTGCCAGCGTAACAGGGGTCTCACCCCTCCACTTT | CASVTGVSPLHF
TRBJ2-2 | TRBV10-1 | NA | NA | NA | CASSELIDTEAFFGQGTGELFF
TRBJ2-6 | TRBV6-1 | NA | many | TGTGCCAGCAGTGAAAAGGCAAGATATGGGGCCAACGTCCTGACTTTC | CASSEKARYGANVLTF
TRBJ1-6 | TRBV20-1 | NA | many | TGCAGTGCTAGAAATACAGGGAACTCACCCCTCCACTTT | CSARNTGNSPLHF
TRBJ2-7 | TRBV3-1 | NA | NA | TGTGCCAGCAGCCAAGAAGTCTCCGAGGAGTACTTC | CASSQEVSEEYF
TRBJ2-1 | TRBV7-9 | NA | many | TGTGCCAGCAGCCCGGGACGGGGAAATGAGCAGTTCTTC | CASSPGRGNEQFF
TRBJ2-5 | TRBV6-1 | NA | many | TGTGCCAGCAGTGTGGAGGGCGCGCAAGAGACCCAGTACTTC | CASSVEGAQETQYF
TRBJ1-3 | TRBV19 | NA | NA | TGTGCCAGTATTCAGGGGCAGCCAAACACCATATATTTT | CASIQGQPNTIYF
TRBJ2-7 | TRBV20-1 | TRBD1 | many | TGCAGTGCCCCCGACAGGGGGTCCTACGAGCAGTACTTC | CSAPDRGSYEQYF